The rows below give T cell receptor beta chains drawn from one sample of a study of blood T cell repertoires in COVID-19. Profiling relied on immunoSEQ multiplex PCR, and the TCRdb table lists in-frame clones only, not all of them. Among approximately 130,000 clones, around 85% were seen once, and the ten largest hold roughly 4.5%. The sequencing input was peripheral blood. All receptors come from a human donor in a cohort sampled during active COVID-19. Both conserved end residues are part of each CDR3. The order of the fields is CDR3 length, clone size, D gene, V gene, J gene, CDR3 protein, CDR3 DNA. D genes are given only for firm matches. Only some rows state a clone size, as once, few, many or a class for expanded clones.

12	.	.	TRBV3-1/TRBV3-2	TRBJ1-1	CASSQVGTEAFF	TGTGCCAGCAGCCAAGTCGGCACTGAAGCTTTCTTT
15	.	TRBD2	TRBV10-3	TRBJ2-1	CAISWTSGGQNEQFF	TGTGCCATCAGCTGGACTAGCGGGGGACAAAATGAGCAGTTCTTC
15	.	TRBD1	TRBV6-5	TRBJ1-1	CASSPVGTGRAEAFF	TGTGCCAGCAGCCCAGTCGGGACAGGGAGGGCTGAAGCTTTCTTT
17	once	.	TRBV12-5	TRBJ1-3	CASGLVLGREAGNTIYF	TGTGCTAGTGGTTTGGTACTTGGCAGGGAAGCTGGAAACACCATATATTTT
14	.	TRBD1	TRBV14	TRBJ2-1	CASSQDGTGGEQFF	TGTGCCAGCAGCCAAGATGGGACAGGCGGTGAGCAGTTCTTC
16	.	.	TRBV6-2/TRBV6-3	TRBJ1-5	CASSTIGQLINQPQHF	TGTGCCAGCAGTACCATCGGACAACTAATCAATCAGCCCCAGCATTTT
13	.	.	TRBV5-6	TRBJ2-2	CASGEGGTGELFF	TGTGCCAGCGGGGAGGGGGGCACCGGGGAGCTGTTTTTT
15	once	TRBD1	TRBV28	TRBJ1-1	CASSTTGGLGTEAFF	TGTGCCAGCAGCACCACAGGGGGCCTCGGGACTGAAGCTTTCTTT
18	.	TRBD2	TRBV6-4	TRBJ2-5	CASSDFATSAGGQETQYF	TGTGCCAGCAGTGACTTCGCTACCTCAGCGGGGGGCCAAGAGACCCAGTACTTC
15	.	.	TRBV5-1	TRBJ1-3	CASSLDRTSGNTIYF	TGCGCCAGCAGCTTGGACAGGACCTCTGGAAACACCATATATTTT
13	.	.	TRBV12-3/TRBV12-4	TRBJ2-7	CASSWGPGVEQYF	TGTGCCAGCAGTTGGGGACCGGGGGTCGAGCAGTACTTC
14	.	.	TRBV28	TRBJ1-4	CASIDGQHGKKLFF	TGTGCCAGCATCGATGGACAGCATGGAAAAAAACTGTTTTTT
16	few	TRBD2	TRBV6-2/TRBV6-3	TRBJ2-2	CASSYSIAGGAGELFF	TGTGCCAGCAGTTACTCGATAGCGGGAGGGGCCGGGGAGCTGTTTTTT
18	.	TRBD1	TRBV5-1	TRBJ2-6	CASSLPGQTTPGANVLTF	TGCGCCAGCAGCCTGCCGGGACAGACGACTCCTGGGGCCAACGTCCTGACTTTC
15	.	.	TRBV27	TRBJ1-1	CASSLSGVSYTEAFF	TGTGCCAGCAGTTTGTCGGGGGTGAGTTACACTGAAGCTTTCTTT
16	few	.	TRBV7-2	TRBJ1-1	CASSLAADKTSTEAFF	TGTGCCAGCAGCTTGGCCGCGGACAAGACTTCCACTGAAGCTTTCTTT
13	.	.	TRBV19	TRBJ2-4	CASLPGDKNIQYF	TGTGCCAGTCTACCCGGGGACAAAAACATTCAGTACTTC
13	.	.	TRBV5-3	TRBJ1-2	CARSFGANYGYTF	TGTGCCAGAAGCTTCGGAGCTAACTATGGCTACACCTTC
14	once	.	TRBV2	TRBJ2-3	CASSQDSRTDTQYF	TGTGCCAGCAGTCAGGACTCGCGCACAGATACGCAGTATTTT
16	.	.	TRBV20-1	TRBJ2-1	CSASKDPGDFYNEQFF	TGCAGTGCCAGTAAGGATCCGGGGGACTTTTACAATGAGCAGTTCTTC
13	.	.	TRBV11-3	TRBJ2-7	CASGAEGNYEQYF	TGTGCCAGCGGGGCGGAGGGTAACTACGAGCAGTACTTC
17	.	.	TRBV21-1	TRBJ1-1	CASSKYGTGPLDTEAFF	TGTGCCAGCAGCAAATACGGGACAGGACCGCTTGACACTGAAGCTTTCTTT
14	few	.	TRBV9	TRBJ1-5	CASSPGFLRQPQHF	TGTGCCAGCAGCCCCGGTTTTTTGCGGCAGCCCCAGCATTTT
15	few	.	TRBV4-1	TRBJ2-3	CASSQEGRRTDTQYF	TGCGCCAGCAGCCAGGAGGGTCGGCGCACAGATACGCAGTATTTT
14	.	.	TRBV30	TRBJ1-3	CAWRGRGTGNTIYF	TGTGCCTGGAGGGGAAGGGGGACTGGAAACACCATATATTTT
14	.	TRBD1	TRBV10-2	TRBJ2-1	CASRKDRAYNEQFF	TGCGCCAGCAGGAAGGACAGGGCTTACAATGAGCAGTTCTTC
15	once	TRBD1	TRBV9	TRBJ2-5	CASSVDTGGRETQYF	TGTGCCAGCAGCGTAGACACAGGGGGAAGAGAGACCCAGTACTTC
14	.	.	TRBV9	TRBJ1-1	CASSPAEVNTEAFF	TGTGCCAGCAGCCCGGCGGAAGTGAACACTGAAGCTTTCTTT
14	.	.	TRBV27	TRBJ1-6	CASSYRAGNSPLHF	TGTGCCAGCAGCTACAGGGCGGGTAATTCACCCCTCCACTTT
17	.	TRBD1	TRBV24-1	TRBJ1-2	CATSGARTGGADFGYTF	TGTGCCACCAGTGGAGCCAGGACAGGGGGCGCAGATTTTGGCTACACCTTC
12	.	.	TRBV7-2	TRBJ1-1	CASSFGGDQAFF	TGTGCCAGCAGCTTCGGAGGTGACCAAGCTTTCTTT
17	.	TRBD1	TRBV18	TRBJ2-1	CASSLTTGGAGYNEQFF	TGTGCCAGCTCACTCACGACAGGGGGCGCAGGGTACAATGAGCAGTTCTTC
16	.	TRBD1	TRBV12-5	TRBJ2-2	CASGPGQGTAGGELFF	TGTGCTAGTGGTCCCGGACAGGGTACGGCCGGGGGGGAGCTGTTTTTT
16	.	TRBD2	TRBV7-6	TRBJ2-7	CASSTTSSGGSYEQYF	TGTGCCAGCAGCACCACCTCTAGCGGGGGGTCCTACGAGCAGTACTTC
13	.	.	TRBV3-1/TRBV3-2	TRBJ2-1	CASSQVPSNEQFF	TGTGCCAGCAGCCAAGTTCCCTCCAATGAGCAGTTCTTC
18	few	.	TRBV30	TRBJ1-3	CAWSNFPPGRGFGNTIYF	TGTGCCTGGAGCAACTTCCCTCCGGGCAGGGGTTTTGGAAACACCATATATTTT
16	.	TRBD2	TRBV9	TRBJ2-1	CASSVGASGGAGEQFF	TGTGCCAGCAGCGTAGGCGCTAGCGGGGGGGCAGGTGAGCAGTTCTTC
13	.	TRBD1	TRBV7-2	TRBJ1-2	CASSSQGPDGYTF	TGTGCCAGCAGCTCACAGGGGCCTGACGGCTACACCTTC
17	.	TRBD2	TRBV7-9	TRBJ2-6	CASSLTSGRSGANVLTF	TGTGCCAGCAGCTTAACTAGCGGGAGGTCCGGGGCCAACGTCCTGACTTTC
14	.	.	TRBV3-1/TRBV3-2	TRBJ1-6	CASSEQERNSPLHF	TGTGCCAGCAGCGAACAGGAGAGGAATTCACCCCTCCACTTT
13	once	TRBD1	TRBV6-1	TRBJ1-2	CASSEIQGYGYTF	TGTGCCAGCAGTGAGATACAGGGGTATGGCTACACCTTC
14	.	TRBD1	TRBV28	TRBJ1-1	CASSSTGLNTEAFF	TGTGCCAGCAGTTCGACAGGGTTGAACACTGAAGCTTTCTTT
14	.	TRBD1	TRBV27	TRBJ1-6	CASRTGGNNSPLHF	TGTGCCAGCAGGACAGGGGGTAATAATTCACCCCTCCACTTT